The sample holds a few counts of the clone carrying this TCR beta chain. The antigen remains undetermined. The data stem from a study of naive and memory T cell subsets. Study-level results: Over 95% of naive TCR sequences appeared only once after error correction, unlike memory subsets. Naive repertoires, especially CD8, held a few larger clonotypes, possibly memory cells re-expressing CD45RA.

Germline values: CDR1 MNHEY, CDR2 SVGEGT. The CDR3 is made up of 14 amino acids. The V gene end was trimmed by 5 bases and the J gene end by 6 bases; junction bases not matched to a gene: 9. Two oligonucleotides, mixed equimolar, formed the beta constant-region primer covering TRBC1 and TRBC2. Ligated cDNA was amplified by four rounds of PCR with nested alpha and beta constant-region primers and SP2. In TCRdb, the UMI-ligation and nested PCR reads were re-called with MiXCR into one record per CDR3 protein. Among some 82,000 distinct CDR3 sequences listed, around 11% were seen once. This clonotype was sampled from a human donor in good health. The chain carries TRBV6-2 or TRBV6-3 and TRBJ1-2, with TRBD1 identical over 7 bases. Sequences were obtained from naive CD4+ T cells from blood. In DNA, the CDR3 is TGTGCCAGCAGTCACCCGACAGGGCTCCATGGCTACACCTTC. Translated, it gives CASSHPTGLHGYTF.